These 9 T cell receptor beta chains share one sample of origin, sequenced in a study of shared clonotypes between healthy human individuals. The method was immunoSEQ multiplex PCR; TCRdb's version includes in-frame clones alone and lacks a portion of them. The sample lists some 2.1 million clones; 90% to 95% were seen once. CD8 cells classed as naive were CD45RO-negative and positively selected for CCR7, excluding terminally differentiated effector memory CD45RA+ cells. Input material: naive CD8+ T cells from PBMCs. The receptor source for this set is a man aged 18 to 30 in good health. Some clones in this sample may be carry-over from other donors' samples.

This clone was observed a single time. This chain joins TRBV6-6 and TRBJ2-2; 7 bases are shared with TRBD1. This CDR3 contains 15 residues. Germline V gene data show CDR1 as MNHNY and CDR2 as SVGAGI (reference sequence). Trimming removed 5 bases from V and 3 bases from J; junction bases left unmatched: 6. For the CDR3, the DNA is TGTGCCAGCAGTACCCGGGACAGCTACACCGGGGAGCTGTTTTTT. Amino acid sequence: CASSTRDSYTGELFF.

CDR3 sequence reads: CASSELGANIQYF. The CDR3 coding sequence is TGTGCCAGCAGTGAGTTGGGGGCGAACATTCAGTACTTC. The chain recombines TRBV25-1 with TRBJ2-4, with D perhaps matching TRBD1 (6 bases). V was trimmed by 3 bases and J by 7 bases, leaving 10 bases between them. Per the germline V gene, CDR1 is MGHDK and CDR2 is SYGVNS. The CDR3 runs to 13 residues.

The chain combines TRBV5-1 with TRBJ2-1; 12 nucleotides match TRBD2. CDR1 is SGHRS, CDR2 YFSETQ, per germline. Trimming removed 4 bases from V and 7 bases from J; junction bases left unmatched: 18. CDR3 length: 19 amino acids. The CDR3 DNA is TGCGCCAGCAGCCCCCGACCGACTAGCGGGAGCGTCACTACGAATGAGCAGTTCTTC. Its protein is CASSPRPTSGSVTTNEQFF.

The CDR3 loop reads CASSTGLSYEQYF. CDR3 in DNA: TGCGCCAGCAGCACAGGGCTCTCCTACGAGCAGTACTTC. The rearrangement links TRBV10-2 to TRBJ2-7, with D perhaps matching TRBD1 (6 bases). Germline assignment: CDR1 WSHSY and CDR2 SAAADI. CDR3 length: 13 residues. Trimming took off 6 bases at V and 0 bases at J, with 9 bases between the two ends.

This sequence joins TRBV27 and TRBJ2-1; 8 positions agree with TRBD2. This CDR3 is 18 amino acids long. Germline trimming cut 8 bases from V and 6 bases from J; bases unmatched to any gene: 21. Germline assignment: CDR1 MNHEY and CDR2 SMNVEV (reference sequence). The CDR3, as DNA: TGTGCCAGCGGAGGACTAGCCGCTTTCTCTACCCCCCCCAATGAGCAGTTCTTC. This codes for CASGGLAAFSTPPNEQFF.

This sequence joins TRBV30 and TRBJ2-7, with D possibly TRBD2 on 5 matching bases. The length of the CDR3 is 12 residues. V was shortened by 2 bases and J by 7 bases, with 12 bases between the two germline ends. Germline loops: CDR1 GTSNPN, CDR2 SVGIG (reference sequence). CDR3 in DNA: TGTGCCTGGAGTCCGGCCGGGGAAGAGCAGTACTTC. This codes for CAWSPAGEEQYF.

The V gene is TRBV7-9, the J gene TRBJ2-1; D gene uncertain. The CDR3 covers 16 residues. The V end lost 1 base, the J end lost 4 bases, and 14 bases lay between the germline ends. Germline V gene data show CDR1 as SEHNR and CDR2 as FQNEAQ (reference sequence). CDR3 residues: CASSLVRASAYNEQFF. CDR3 nucleotides: TGTGCCAGCAGCTTAGTAAGGGCCAGTGCTTACAATGAGCAGTTCTTC.

The J gene is TRBJ2-1, the V gene TRBV6-5, with TRBD2 identical over 9 bases. V trimming: 10 bases; J trimming: 9 bases; junction bases outside the gene matches: 13. Germline V gene sequence: CDR1 MNHEY, CDR2 SVGAGI. The CDR3 consists of 14 residues. The CDR3 sequence: CATRHSSGKGEQFF. The DNA of the CDR3 is TGTGCCACCAGGCATTCTAGCGGGAAGGGTGAGCAGTTCTTC.

This sequence joins TRBV19 and TRBJ2-3, with 7 nucleotides matching TRBD2. Germline V gene lookup returns CDR1 LNHDA and CDR2 SQIVND (reference sequence). The CDR3 has 16 residues. The V segment lost 2 bases and the J segment 5 bases; nucleotides outside the gene matches: 10. Here the CDR3 DNA reads TGTGCCAGTAGTATAAGGAGCGGGACTAATCAAGATACGCAGTATTTT. It is translated as CASSIRSGTNQDTQYF.